The present entry profiles one T cell receptor (beta chain) with its context. Its target is unknown. Lymphocytes (intraepithelial and lamina propria) were released by processing the graft tissue. CDR3 length: 18 amino acids. Unmatched junction bases numbered 9, after V lost 0 bases and J lost 3 bases. Per the germline V gene, CDR1 is SNHLY and CDR2 is FYNNEI. The sample belongs to a study of graft-versus-host responses after intestinal transplantation. Assay used: immunoSEQ multiplex PCR; TCRdb lists only in-frame clones, some missing. The sample has about 63,000 clones; around 90% are singletons. The study's findings and limits: Recipient marrow held GvH clones, some first seen in ileum or blood.

This TCR came from a human patient who received an intestinal transplant, so some T cells may come from the graft donor. The sample was ileum tissue, taken 357 days after transplant. J is TRBJ1-3 and V is TRBV2, with TRBD1 matching 9 bases. This CDR3 reads CASSEALLRGQGGNTIYF. DNA for the CDR3: TGTGCCAGCAGTGAAGCCCTCCTTAGGGGACAGGGTGGAAACACCATATATTTT.